This is a list of T cell receptor beta chains from one sample in a study of Ad26.COV2.S vaccination and SARS-CoV-2 variants. This table comes from immunoSEQ multiplex PCR, and its TCRdb copy is limited to in-frame clones, with some not included. The top ten clones hold just under 5% of a sample with 300,000 to 400,000 clones, about 89% of them seen once. The source was peripheral blood, collected in a trial of Ad26.COV2.S vaccine versus placebo. These receptors came from a person between 18 and 60 years old who received the Ad26.COV2.S COVID-19 vaccine or a placebo. Both conserved end residues are part of each CDR3. The order of the fields is CDR3 length, V gene, clone size, D gene, J gene, CDR3 DNA, CDR3 protein. A D gene is named only where the DNA matches it firmly. Clone size is not always given. Where it is, it says once, few, many or a class for expanded clones.

>13|TRBV29-1|.|TRBD2|TRBJ2-1
TGCAGCTCCAGGACTAGCGGGGTGAATGAGCAGTTCTTC
CSSRTSGVNEQFF
>13|TRBV25-1|.|.|TRBJ1-2
TGTGCCAGCAGTGATTTTGGGAACTATGGCTACACCTTC
CASSDFGNYGYTF
>13|TRBV6-5|.|TRBD2|TRBJ2-5
TGTGCCAGCAGGGGAGGGACCCAAGAGACCCAGTACTTC
CASRGGTQETQYF
>15|TRBV5-8|.|.|TRBJ1-6
TGTGCCAGCAGCTTGGCTCGATCAGGGGATTCACCCCTCCACTTT
CASSLARSGDSPLHF
>17|TRBV5-1|.|TRBD1|TRBJ1-1
TGCGCCAGCAGCTTCCATGCCGGACAGGCGGGACCGACTGAAGCTTTCTTT
CASSFHAGQAGPTEAFF
>13|TRBV7-8|.|.|TRBJ1-5
TGTGCCAGCAGCTTAGACACGAATCAGCCCCAGCATTTT
CASSLDTNQPQHF
>13|TRBV6-5|.|TRBD1|TRBJ2-7
TGTGCCAGCAGAAGACAGGGCTCCTACGAGCAGTACTTC
CASRRQGSYEQYF
>16|TRBV7-6|.|TRBD2|TRBJ2-1
TGTGCCAGCAGCCCCCCGACTAGCGGGGGCCACAATGAGCAGTTCTTC
CASSPPTSGGHNEQFF
>15|TRBV9|.|TRBD1|TRBJ1-2
TGTGCCAGCAGCGCAACACAGGGGGCTAGCTATGGCTACACCTTC
CASSATQGASYGYTF
>14|TRBV10-2|.|.|TRBJ2-7
TGCGCCAGCAGTGTGAGGGGAGGTGAAAACGAGCAGTACTTC
CASSVRGGENEQYF
>18|TRBV6-6|.|TRBD2|TRBJ2-1
TGTGCCAGCAGTCGCCTGACTAGCGGGGTGAGCTCCTACAATGAGCAGTTCTTC
CASSRLTSGVSSYNEQFF
>15|TRBV27|.|TRBD1|TRBJ1-5
TGTGCCAGCAGTCTACGCCCGGGACAGGGCTTGACCCAGCATTTT
CASSLRPGQGLTQHF
>13|TRBV30|few|.|TRBJ1-5
TGTGCCTGGGGAGGAGAGGGAAATCAGCCCCAGCATTTT
CAWGGEGNQPQHF
>16|TRBV7-2|.|TRBD2|TRBJ2-1
TGTGCCAGCAGCTTAGCCACTAGCGGGGTCTACAATGAGCAGTTCTTC
CASSLATSGVYNEQFF
>15|TRBV28|.|.|TRBJ1-4
TGTGCCAGCAGTTTACGGGGGGCAACTAATGAAAAACTGTTTTTT
CASSLRGATNEKLFF
>16|TRBV13|once|.|TRBJ1-2
TGTGCCAGCAGCTTAGTCGTGGAATTGGGCGTTTATGGCTACACCTTC
CASSLVVELGVYGYTF
>14|TRBV7-9|.|.|TRBJ2-5
TGTGCCAGCAGCTTAGAGGAACCAGCGGAGACCCAGTACTTC
CASSLEEPAETQYF
>13|TRBV9|.|.|TRBJ1-1
TGTGCCAGCAGCGCCATCCCGAACACTGAAGCTTTCTTT
CASSAIPNTEAFF
>15|TRBV18|.|TRBD2|TRBJ2-7
TGTGCCAGCTCACCACCATTAGCGGGGGCCTACGAGCAGTACTTC
CASSPPLAGAYEQYF
>14|TRBV6-1|.|.|TRBJ2-7
TGTGCCAGCAGCCCCTCAGCGGCCTCCTACGAGCAGTACTTC
CASSPSAASYEQYF
>15|TRBV19|.|.|TRBJ1-5
TGTGCCAGTACCTCGTTCGGGAGGGGGGAACAGCCCCAGCATTTT
CASTSFGRGEQPQHF
>18|TRBV7-2|once|.|TRBJ2-1
TGTGCCAGCAGCCAACCTTTCGGCAGGAGCTTTTTCAGCAATGAGCAGTTCTTC
CASSQPFGRSFFSNEQFF
>16|TRBV4-1|.|.|TRBJ2-2
TGCGCCAGCAGCCAAGACGGAGGGAGTGGTGTCGGGGAGCTGTTTTTT
CASSQDGGSGVGELFF
>15|TRBV11-3|.|TRBD1|TRBJ2-2
TGTGCCAGCAGCAAGCAGGGGGCAGTAACCGGGGAGCTGTTTTTT
CASSKQGAVTGELFF
>15|TRBV3-1/TRBV3-2|many|.|TRBJ1-6
TGTGCCAGCAGCCAAGGTTGGGTGGGCGACTCACCCCTCCACTTT
CASSQGWVGDSPLHF
>13|TRBV12-3/TRBV12-4|.|.|TRBJ1-6
TGTGCCAGCAGTTTATCTGGGAACTCACCCCTCCACTTT
CASSLSGNSPLHF
>14|TRBV15|.|TRBD2|TRBJ2-1
TGTGCCACCAGCACGGGGGGAAAATACAATGAGCAGTTCTTC
CATSTGGKYNEQFF
>16|TRBV5-4|.|.|TRBJ1-2
TGTGCCAGCAGCCCGAGGACAAACTCTCGGGACTATGGCTACACCTTC
CASSPRTNSRDYGYTF
>17|TRBV9|.|.|TRBJ1-3
TGTGCCAGCAGCGTAGGAGGGACACTCGCCCCTGGAAACACCATATATTTT
CASSVGGTLAPGNTIYF
>14|TRBV28|.|.|TRBJ1-3
TGTGCCAGCACCCCGGACAGTTCTGGAAACACCATATATTTT
CASTPDSSGNTIYF
>13|TRBV10-3|.|.|TRBJ2-1
TGTGCCATCAGGGGGACTTATAACAATGAGCAGTTCTTC
CAIRGTYNNEQFF
>13|TRBV28|.|.|TRBJ2-7
TGTGCCAGCAGTTCGGGGGGCACCTACGAGCAGTACTTC
CASSSGGTYEQYF
>14|TRBV7-2|.|.|TRBJ2-1
TGTGCCAGCAGCTTAGGGGACGGGTACAATGAGCAGTTCTTC
CASSLGDGYNEQFF
>11|TRBV29-1|.|.|TRBJ2-1
TGCAGCGTTAACAGGGCCGGTGAGCAGTTCTTC
CSVNRAGEQFF
>15|TRBV7-2|.|.|TRBJ1-1
TGTGCCAGCAGCATAAACAGGAATCTGAACACTGAAGCTTTCTTT
CASSINRNLNTEAFF
>12|TRBV5-8|.|.|TRBJ1-1
TGTGCCAGCAGCTTGGGGGTGGCTGAAGCTTTCTTT
CASSLGVAEAFF
>14|TRBV19|once|.|TRBJ2-2
TGTGCCAGTAGTTCAGGGTTTACCACCGGGGAGCTGTTTTTT
CASSSGFTTGELFF
>15|TRBV18|.|.|TRBJ1-1
TGTGCCAGCTCACCACCAGAGGAAGTGGGCACTGAAGCTTTCTTT
CASSPPEEVGTEAFF
>15|TRBV5-1|.|TRBD1|TRBJ1-2
TGCGCCAGCAGCTCCGCCTCCGGGACAGGGGATCGCTACACCTTC
CASSSASGTGDRYTF
>14|TRBV30|.|.|TRBJ1-6
TGTGCCTGGACTCGCGGTTTTCGGGATTCACCCCTCCACTTT
CAWTRGFRDSPLHF
>16|TRBV5-1|few|TRBD2|TRBJ2-1
TGCGCCAGCAGCTTGAGCGGCGGGAGGCGTTCCAATGAGCAGTTCTTC
CASSLSGGRRSNEQFF
>14|TRBV5-1|many|.|TRBJ2-7
TGCGCCAGCAGCTTGACAGGGATCACCTACGAGCAGTACTTC
CASSLTGITYEQYF
>14|TRBV7-2|.|TRBD2|TRBJ2-7
TGTGCCAGCAGGACTAGCGGGGGCCCTACTGAGCAGTACTTC
CASRTSGGPTEQYF
>14|TRBV27|.|.|TRBJ1-2
TGTGCCAGCAGTACCTCCGTAACTAACTATGGCTACACCTTC
CASSTSVTNYGYTF
>18|TRBV4-3|.|.|TRBJ1-4
TGCGCCAGCAGCCAAAGCCCCGGGGTAGAGGGCTCGAATGAAAAACTGTTTTTT
CASSQSPGVEGSNEKLFF
>12|TRBV12-3/TRBV12-4|.|.|TRBJ2-5
TGTGCCAGCAGTTGGGGCGGAGAGACCCAGTACTTC
CASSWGGETQYF
>15|TRBV30|.|TRBD1|TRBJ1-1
TGTGCCTGGAGTGTTTTAAACAGGGGGAACACTGAAGCTTTCTTT
CAWSVLNRGNTEAFF
>12|TRBV27|.|.|TRBJ2-2
TGTGCCAGCAGCCGAAACACCGGGGAGCTGTTTTTT
CASSRNTGELFF
>15|TRBV27|.|.|TRBJ2-3
TGTGCCAGCAGTTTTCGACCGGGGCGCACAGATACGCAGTATTTT
CASSFRPGRTDTQYF
>14|TRBV11-2|.|.|TRBJ1-2
TGTGCCAGCAGCTTAGCAGGGTTTAACTATGGCTACACCTTC
CASSLAGFNYGYTF
>17|TRBV28|few|.|TRBJ1-5
TGTGCCAGCAGTTTAATGTATTTGGTGACCTCCGAGGGGCCCCAGCATTTT
CASSLMYLVTSEGPQHF
>15|TRBV15|once|TRBD2|TRBJ2-7
TGTGCCACCAGCAGAGAATCGACTAGCGGTTACGAGCAGTACTTC
CATSRESTSGYEQYF
>18|TRBV4-2|.|TRBD1|TRBJ2-7
TGTGCCAGCAGCCAAGATGGAATCCGGGACAGGACCTCCTACGAGCAGTACTTC
CASSQDGIRDRTSYEQYF
>16|TRBV6-1|.|TRBD2|TRBJ2-1
TGTGCCAGCAGTGACGGACTAGCGGGCTCGTACAATGAGCAGTTCTTC
CASSDGLAGSYNEQFF
>15|TRBV18|.|TRBD1|TRBJ1-2
TGTGCCAGCTCACCTGGACAGGGTCGAAGCTATGGCTACACCTTC
CASSPGQGRSYGYTF
>13|TRBV7-6|.|.|TRBJ2-5
TGTGCCAGCAGTCCATCGAGGTTAGAGACCCAGTACTTC
CASSPSRLETQYF
>15|TRBV6-5|once|.|TRBJ2-2
TGTGCCAGCAGTCCCCAAACCGCAGTCACCGGGGAGCTGTTTTTT
CASSPQTAVTGELFF
>13|TRBV27|.|.|TRBJ2-2
TGTGCCAGCAGTTCGGGGATGGGCGGGGAGCTGTTTTTT
CASSSGMGGELFF
>14|TRBV24-1|.|.|TRBJ1-5
TGTGCCACCAGTGCCCCAGGAAGCAATCAGCCCCAGCATTTT
CATSAPGSNQPQHF
>18|TRBV3-1/TRBV3-2|.|.|TRBJ2-6
TGTGCCAGCAGCAAAGGAAGGTCCCAGGCGTCTGGGGCCAACGTCCTGACTTTC
CASSKGRSQASGANVLTF